This T cell receptor (beta chain) appears in the sequencing data of a study of response to subunit inactivated influenza vaccine. Study-level findings and limits: Few additional T cells are recruited per seasonal influenza vaccination, authors suggested.

The V gene end was trimmed by 5 bases and the J gene end by 4 bases; junction bases not matched to a gene: 12. The CDR3 sequence is 17 residues long. Germline V CDR1 and CDR2: MDHEN, SYDVKM. TCRdb reanalysed the RT-PCR reads using MiXCR and keeps one entry per CDR3 protein. The profile covers about 800,000 distinct CDR3 sequences, with 20% to 25% appearing a single time and about 9.4% taken by the ten largest. Turning to this clonotype: The antigen is not known.

The starting material was PBMCs from blood, obtained 4 to 6 days after vaccination. J is TRBJ1-4 and V is TRBV28; 8 bases are a match to TRBD1. This TCR was sampled from a man aged 45-65 years who received an inactivated influenza vaccine. In DNA, the CDR3 is TGTGCCAGCAGTCTGCATGGGACAGGATGGGGTAATGAAAAACTGTTTTTT. This translates into CASSLHGTGWGNEKLFF.